This T cell receptor beta chain is from a study of beta chain bispecific antibodies for T cell cancers. Looking at the study overall: Healthy donor T cells cocultured with leukemia lines and bispecific antibodies. Jurkat cells expressed TRBV12-3; HPB-ALL cells expressed TRBV5-5.

Either OKT3 anti-CD3 antibody or CD3/CD28 beads expanded T cells from blood mononuclear cells over roughly 3 days. Cocultures held about 5 x 10^4 normal T cells, about 5 x 10^4 targets, and bispecific antibody. V lost 10 bases to trimming and J lost 2 bases; unmatched junction nucleotides: 9. Germline V gene sequence: CDR1 MNHEY, CDR2 SVGAGI. The CDR3 is 15 amino acids. Libraries carried unique molecular identifiers used for clonotype counts. TCRdb processed the 5' RACE reads anew with MiXCR; each CDR3 protein has one entry. Counted here are about 18,000 distinct CDR3 sequences, about 1.9% occurring once; the ten biggest clones make up 6% to 7.5%. This clonotype has at least ten counts. What it binds is not known. Overall study findings and caveats: In these mixed samples, most targeted TRBV reads derived from the leukemia cell line.

This rearrangement joins TRBV6-5 to TRBJ1-3; 9 bases agree with TRBD1. Material: healthy donor T cells cultured with leukemia cells. This sequence originates from a human donor in good health. Some clones in this sample may be carry-over from other donors' samples. CDR3 protein: CATTRDRAAGNTIYF. In DNA form, the CDR3 reads TGTGCCACCACCCGGGACAGGGCTGCTGGAAACACCATATATTTT.